A selection of T cell receptor beta chains follows, all from one sample in a study of blood T cell repertoires in COVID-19. The table came from immunoSEQ multiplex PCR; TCRdb's copy has only in-frame clones and leaves some out. Of roughly 330,000 clones listed, more than 80% are singletons. The source material was peripheral blood. Source of these receptors: a man aged 18-30 years who had recovered from COVID-19. CDR3s include the opening cysteine and the closing phenylalanine or tryptophan. D genes are given only for firm matches. Clone size, where shown, is once, few, many, or a class for clones that have expanded.

CDR3 DNA | CDR3 protein | J gene | clone size | V gene | D gene
TGTGCCAGCAGCCTTACAGGGGACACTGAAGCTTTCTTT | CASSLTGDTEAFF | TRBJ1-1 | once | TRBV7-9 | TRBD1
TGCGCCAGCAGCTTAGTAGCGGGAGGAACGGGCGAGCAGTACTTC | CASSLVAGGTGEQYF | TRBJ2-7 | NA | TRBV5-1 | TRBD2
TGTGCCAGTAGTATCGGTCTCGCGGGCGACACTGAAGCTTTCTTT | CASSIGLAGDTEAFF | TRBJ1-1 | NA | TRBV19 | NA
TGCAGCGTTGGGACAGGGACAATCAATCAGCCCCAGCATTTT | CSVGTGTINQPQHF | TRBJ1-5 | NA | TRBV29-1 | TRBD1
TGTGCCAGCAGCGAACCGGGACTAGCGGGGGACGCAGGTGAGCAGTTCTTC | CASSEPGLAGDAGEQFF | TRBJ2-1 | NA | TRBV2 | TRBD2
TGTGCCGGAGGACAGGCCGACTCTGGAAACACCATATATTTT | CAGGQADSGNTIYF | TRBJ1-3 | NA | TRBV2 | TRBD1
TGTGCCAGCAGTTCCGGCGGGGCCGAAGATACGCAGTATTTT | CASSSGGAEDTQYF | TRBJ2-3 | NA | TRBV13 | NA
TGTGCCAGCAGGGAAACAGGCGCTAATTCACCCCTCCACTTT | CASRETGANSPLHF | TRBJ1-6 | few | TRBV14 | NA
TGTGCCACCAGCACAAATCGGGGGTACGAGCAGTACTTC | CATSTNRGYEQYF | TRBJ2-7 | NA | TRBV15 | NA
TGCGCCAGCAGTCAGACTCCGGGACTAGCATCGAGCCTGACCTACGAGCAGTACTTC | CASSQTPGLASSLTYEQYF | TRBJ2-7 | NA | TRBV5-1 | TRBD2
TGTGCCAGCAGCCACCCAGGGAACACCGGGGAGCTGTTTTTT | CASSHPGNTGELFF | TRBJ2-2 | NA | TRBV7-3 | NA
TGTGCCAGCAGTCAATACAGGGCCTTACAGTACTTC | CASSQYRALQYF | TRBJ2-5 | NA | TRBV12-3/TRBV12-4 | NA
TGTGCCAGCAGCTCTAGCAGGGGGAAATCTAATCAGCCCCAGCATTTT | CASSSSRGKSNQPQHF | TRBJ1-5 | NA | TRBV5-8 | TRBD1
TGTGCCAGTAGGCCACCGGGACTAGCGAACTCTGGGGCCAACGTCCTGACTTTC | CASRPPGLANSGANVLTF | TRBJ2-6 | NA | TRBV19 | TRBD2
TGCGCCAGCAGTGAGTCCGCGGGATCGGTTTACGAGCAGTACTTC | CASSESAGSVYEQYF | TRBJ2-7 | few | TRBV10-2 | NA
TGTGCCAGCAGCCAAGTGGGGTCGGCGGGGACCCCTTGGGAGCAGTACTTC | CASSQVGSAGTPWEQYF | TRBJ2-7 | NA | TRBV14 | NA
TGTGCCAGCAGTTACGACAGGGGGCGCGGAAATGAGCAGTTCTTC | CASSYDRGRGNEQFF | TRBJ2-1 | NA | TRBV6-5 | TRBD1
TGTGCCAGCAGGATTAGCGGGAGAAACACAGATACGCAGTATTTT | CASRISGRNTDTQYF | TRBJ2-3 | NA | TRBV5-4 | TRBD2
TGTGCCAGTAGTCCGCGACAGGGGATGGAAAATTCACCCCTCCACTTT | CASSPRQGMENSPLHF | TRBJ1-6 | NA | TRBV19 | TRBD1
TGTGCCAGCAGCTTATCGAGAACCTCTGGAAACACCATATATTTT | CASSLSRTSGNTIYF | TRBJ1-3 | once | TRBV11-1 | NA
TGTGCCAGCAGCCAAGGGCAGGGGAGTCAGCCCCAGCATTTT | CASSQGQGSQPQHF | TRBJ1-5 | NA | TRBV3-1/TRBV3-2 | NA
TGTGCCAGCAGTGATGTGGGACAGGGATTCTATGGCTACACCTTC | CASSDVGQGFYGYTF | TRBJ1-2 | NA | TRBV2 | TRBD1
TGTGCCAGCAGCCTGGGACAGGGCCTCCACTTT | CASSLGQGLHF | TRBJ1-6 | few | TRBV12-3/TRBV12-4 | TRBD1
TGTGCCAGCAGCCAAGCCGGCAGGTCCTATAATTCACCCCTCCACTTT | CASSQAGRSYNSPLHF | TRBJ1-6 | once | TRBV3-1/TRBV3-2 | NA
TGTGCCAGCAGCTTGGACAGGGTGAATCTGCTCTTT | CASSLDRVNLLF | TRBJ1-1 | once | TRBV5-6 | NA
TGCAGCGTTGATCGGGAGCCAGAGACCCAGTACTTC | CSVDREPETQYF | TRBJ2-5 | NA | TRBV29-1 | NA
TGTGCCAGTAGTATCCGGGCAGGGTATATGAGTGAGCAGTTCTTC | CASSIRAGYMSEQFF | TRBJ2-1 | NA | TRBV19 | NA
TGTGCCAGCAGTTCGGTGGGGGCAGCGGGAGGGCCGAGGAAGACCCAGTACTTC | CASSSVGAAGGPRKTQYF | TRBJ2-5 | NA | TRBV27 | TRBD2
TGCAGCGTTGAGCTCGGAGAAGCGAACACCGGGGAGCTGTTTTTT | CSVELGEANTGELFF | TRBJ2-2 | NA | TRBV29-1 | NA
TGTGCCAGCAGTGAAATAGAGGCTACGGAAGCTTTCTTT | CASSEIEATEAFF | TRBJ1-1 | NA | TRBV6-1 | NA
TGTGCCAGCAGGGGGCCCACTAGCCGTTTTATCAATGAGCAGTTCTTC | CASRGPTSRFINEQFF | TRBJ2-1 | NA | TRBV2 | NA
TGTGCCAGCAGTGAATCCCGGACAGAGAACACTGAAGCTTTCTTT | CASSESRTENTEAFF | TRBJ1-1 | NA | TRBV2 | NA
TGCGCCAGCAGCTTGGGAAAGGGGCTCATTTATGGCTACACCTTC | CASSLGKGLIYGYTF | TRBJ1-2 | NA | TRBV5-1 | NA
TGTGCCAGCAGCTTAGCGGCGGGGGCAGGCACTGAAGCTTTCTTT | CASSLAAGAGTEAFF | TRBJ1-1 | NA | TRBV11-2 | NA
TGTGCCAGGACCGGGAGGGCGGGGACCGGGGAGCTGTTTTTT | CARTGRAGTGELFF | TRBJ2-2 | NA | TRBV2 | TRBD2
TGTGCCAGTAGTATAGTTTTTCCGGAGGGGAACACCGGGGAGCTGTTTTTT | CASSIVFPEGNTGELFF | TRBJ2-2 | NA | TRBV19 | NA
TGTGCCAGCAGCGTAGACCCAGGGGGTAGCACTGAAGCTTTCTTT | CASSVDPGGSTEAFF | TRBJ1-1 | NA | TRBV9 | TRBD1
TGCGCCTGCAGCCCCTCACTAGCGGGGACAGATACGCAGTATTTT | CACSPSLAGTDTQYF | TRBJ2-3 | NA | TRBV5-1 | TRBD2
TGTGCCAGTCTGGGCTACTACGAGCAGTACTTC | CASLGYYEQYF | TRBJ2-7 | NA | TRBV2 | NA